Shown below are 17 T cell receptor beta chains from a single sample sequenced in a study of OX40 agonist ivuxolimab in advanced cancers. The repertoire was sequenced with immunoSEQ multiplex PCR; TCRdb's copy has only in-frame clones and lacks some. This sample carries around 150,000 clones, roughly 91% of them seen once, and the ten largest clones take roughly 0.94%. The specimen was CD4+ or CD8+ T cells sorted from blood, collected in a trial of the OX40 agonist ivuxolimab. All receptors derive from an adult with an advanced solid tumor such as melanoma, head and neck, liver or kidney cancer.

The rearrangement uses TRBV10-1 and TRBJ1-1, with D tentatively TRBD1 (5 bases). Germline CDR1 and CDR2: WNHNN and SYGVQD (reference sequence). The V gene lost 7 bases and the J gene lost 5 bases, with 14 bases spanning the gap. The CDR3 covers 13 residues. The CDR3 is CASTPSGGTEAFF. The CDR3 bases are TGCGCCAGCACCCCGAGCGGGGGGACTGAAGCTTTCTTT.

The CDR3 region is CASSQTKRDRGGTEAFF. The CDR3 region has the DNA TGTGCCAGCAGCCAAACAAAACGGGACAGGGGCGGCACTGAAGCTTTCTTT. This chain connects TRBV11-2 to TRBJ1-1; 10 nucleotides line up with TRBD1. Germline values: CDR1 SGHAT, CDR2 FQNNGV. The CDR3 spans 17 residues. V gave up 5 bases and J gave up 4 bases; unmatched junction bases: 13.

This rearrangement joins TRBV7-9 to TRBJ2-7, with 15 nucleotides matching TRBD2. Germline V gene data show CDR1 as SEHNR and CDR2 as FQNEAQ (reference sequence). With 5 bases clipped from V and 4 bases from J, the junction kept 6 bases outside the gene matches. The CDR3 loop spans 16 amino acids. CDR3 DNA sequence: TGTGCCAGCAGCGCCGGGACTAGCGGGGGGAAGTACGAGCAGTACTTC. Translating it yields CASSAGTSGGKYEQYF.

The V gene is TRBV5-1, the J gene TRBJ1-1; D is uncertain. CDR3 length: 13 residues. V gave up 2 bases and J gave up 3 bases, with 8 bases separating them. The germline V gene has CDR1 SGHRS and CDR2 YFSETQ. Here the CDR3 reads CASSLRQDTEAFF. CDR3 nucleotides: TGCGCCAGCAGCTTACGACAAGACACTGAAGCTTTCTTT.

V gene TRBV5-1 combines with J gene TRBJ1-2; the D gene is possibly TRBD1 (6 bases). The CDR3 is 14 residues long. Germline CDR1 reads SGHRS; CDR2 reads YFSETQ. The V end was cut by 3 bases, the J end by 8 bases, with 17 bases between. This chain's CDR3 is CASSSSRDTWGYTF. The CDR3 nucleotides are TGCGCCAGCAGCTCTTCCCGGGACACTTGGGGCTACACCTTC.

The V gene is TRBV5-1, the J gene TRBJ1-3; 8 bases agree with TRBD1. Germline V CDR1 and CDR2: SGHRS, YFSETQ. The CDR3 covers 13 residues. With V trimmed by 4 bases and J by 4 bases, 1 base remained unmatched. The CDR3 spells CASSRTGGNTIYF. The CDR3 DNA reads as TGCGCCAGCAGCCGGACAGGGGGAAACACCATATATTTT.

The genes are TRBV7-9 and TRBJ2-7; D possibly uses TRBD1 or TRBD2 (5 bases each). CDR3 length: 15 residues. Trimming removed 4 bases at V and 2 bases at J, with 15 bases between. Looked up from germline, CDR1 is SEHNR and CDR2 is FQNEAQ (reference sequence). CDR3 bases: TGTGCCAGCAGCTCCGGGACGTTGGCCACCTACGAGCAGTACTTC. Translated: CASSSGTLATYEQYF.

This chain joins TRBV2 and TRBJ1-4; D perhaps matches TRBD1 (6 bases). Germline V lookup: CDR1 SNHLY, CDR2 FYNNEI. V gave up 6 bases and J gave up 13 bases, with 15 bases separating them. CDR3 length: 12 amino acids. The CDR3 reads CASSDDGGGLFF. In DNA, the CDR3 is TGTGCCAGCAGCGACGACGGAGGGGGACTGTTTTTT.

The chain links TRBV2 to TRBJ1-4; 7 bases map to TRBD1. There are 14 residues in the CDR3. Germline loops: CDR1 SNHLY, CDR2 FYNNEI. V lost 4 bases and J lost 8; bases outside the gene matches: 7. The CDR3 protein is CASSVEGAGEKLFF. DNA for the CDR3: TGTGCCAGCAGTGTGGAGGGGGCAGGGGAAAAACTGTTTTTT.

The chain joins TRBV6-5 to TRBJ1-1; D gene ambiguous. Trimming removed 2 bases at V and 5 bases at J, with 9 bases between. The CDR3 totals 13 residues. The germline V gene has CDR1 MNHEY and CDR2 SVGAGI. CDR3 residues: CASSYSGETEAFF. CDR3 coding DNA: TGTGCCAGCAGTTACAGCGGGGAAACTGAAGCTTTCTTT.

The chain joins TRBV4-3 to TRBJ2-7; the D is unclear. Germline V gene data show CDR1 as LGHNA and CDR2 as YSLEER. The CDR3 is 14 amino acids. Trimming pared 1 base from V and 2 bases from J, leaving 9 bases between. The CDR3 bases are TGCGCCAGCAGCCAAGTTTTCTCTACCTACGAGCAGTACTTC. Its protein is CASSQVFSTYEQYF.

The chain's CDR3 is CASSPGGGVSYEQYF. CDR3 DNA sequence: TGTGCCAGCAGCCCCGGAGGGGGCGTCTCCTACGAGCAGTACTTC. The chain uses TRBV7-3 and TRBJ2-7, with TRBD1 as a possible D gene (7 bases). The CDR3 sequence is 15 residues long. Trimming removed 5 bases at V and 0 bases at J, with 14 bases between. CDR1 and CDR2 from the germline V gene are SGHTA and FQGTGA.

The V gene is TRBV5-8, the J gene TRBJ2-1; D gene uncertain. The V and J ends lost 3 bases and 13 bases respectively, with 8 bases between them. The CDR3 is 10 amino acids. Per the germline V gene, CDR1 is SGHTS and CDR2 is YDEGEE. This chain's CDR3 is CASSSGSQFF. The DNA of the CDR3 is TGTGCCAGCAGCTCGGGCAGTCAGTTCTTC. Variable domain in full (rest from reference TRBV5-8 and TRBJ2-1): EAGVTQSPTHLIKTRGQQATLRCSPISGHTSVYWYQQALGLGLQFLLWYDEGEERNRGNFPPRFSGRQFPNYSSELNVNALELEDSALYLCASSSGSQFFGPGTRLTVL.

This chain links TRBV2 with TRBJ2-1, with D perhaps matching TRBD2 (5 bases). The germline V gene has CDR1 SNHLY and CDR2 FYNNEI. Trimming removed 6 bases at V and 4 bases at J, with 19 bases between. This CDR3 is built from 16 residues. This CDR3 is CASSIRASREYNEQFF. The CDR3 bases are TGTGCCAGCAGCATCCGGGCTAGCAGAGAGTACAATGAGCAGTTCTTC.

This chain joins TRBV19 and TRBJ1-5; D is ambiguous. This CDR3 contains 16 residues. Looked up from germline, CDR1 is LNHDA and CDR2 is SQIVND (reference sequence). V was pared by 6 bases and J by 0 bases, with 15 bases between. The CDR3 bases are TGTGCCAGTAGCTTCCTCAAGAGCTCTAGCAATCAGCCCCAGCATTTT. It is translated as CASSFLKSSSNQPQHF.

The chain is built from TRBV18 and TRBJ1-1; TRBD1 is a possible D gene (6 bases). V dropped 2 bases and J dropped 8 bases, with 12 bases sitting between them. This CDR3 contains 13 residues. Germline CDR1 and CDR2: KGHSH and LQKENI. The DNA of the CDR3 is TGTGCCAGCTCACCAGGGACACAGGTGGAAGCTTTCTTT. Protein sequence: CASSPGTQVEAFF.

The rearrangement uses TRBV18 and TRBJ2-7, with TRBD1 matching over 8 bases. The junction had 10 bases not matched to a gene; V was cut back by 3 bases and J by 9 bases. The CDR3 contains 14 residues. Germline lookup yields CDR1 KGHSH and CDR2 LQKENI. The CDR3 protein is CASSPGDRGIGQYF. The CDR3 coding sequence is TGTGCCAGCTCACCGGGAGACAGGGGAATTGGGCAGTACTTC.